This T cell receptor beta chain was sequenced in a study of blood T cell repertoires in COVID-19 (TCRdb year 2020). The study in broad terms: The collaborator samples originated in the United States, Italy and Spain and spanned the acute and convalescent phases of COVID-19. The repertoires were released in a freely available public database meant as a resource for research on the immune response to SARS-CoV-2. Where available, HLA class I and class II types were taken from metadata supplied by the sample provider and were not determined by assay-based typing. The material from the prospective study consisted of cDNA or gDNA derived from T cells, B-cell-depleted T cells, or PBMCs. The sample metadata nearly always contained a de-identified subject ID, COVID-19 status, age in years and sex. The samples were drawn from two sources: the first 160 participants of the ongoing ImmuneRACE study, and 1,000 to 1,500 subjects contributed by 6 global collaborators. The dataset comprised deeply sampled blood TCRbeta repertoires from subjects exposed to, actively infected with, or recovered from COVID-19. The paper's findings and limits, for the study overall: Clinical and demographic metadata were provided uncurated, with the amount varying by source and participant.

TCRbeta CDR3 regions were amplified from genomic DNA by means of the immunoSEQ Assay, a bias-controlled multiplex PCR. For the original study's pipeline: Nucleated cell counts per sample were estimated from amplification of reference gene primers within the assay. To quantify the absolute abundance of each unique TCRbeta CDR3 rearrangement, sequence reads were collapsed and filtered. For each sample, productive Simpson clonality was calculated as the square root of Simpson's diversity index across productive rearrangements. TCRdb holds this immuneACCESS table with in-frame rearrangements only. Some clones are missing; in checked studies, unresolved V genes explain under half, and the rest has no known cause. The V and J calls and clone size come from that table; D and trimming were worked out from the DNA. The sample data list roughly 91,000 clones, and around 80% of these were observed just once. The ten most abundant clones make up 1.2% of the sample.

From a lookup of the germline V gene, CDR1 and CDR2 are SGHVS and FNYEAQ. CDR3 length: 15 amino acids, cysteine to phenylalanine. This entry keeps only the CDR3 DNA: 45 bases, framed from base 1. V was cut back by 1 base and J by 4 bases, leaving a gap of 11 bases between them. Collaborating institutions collected whole blood in K2EDTA tubes following their own protocols. For TCRbeta analysis, collaborator samples were shipped as frozen whole blood, as isolated PBMCs, or as DNA extracted from either sample type. Points on this clone: Its antigen is still unknown. No base quality values were provided; no much bigger clone lies one nucleotide off.

The origin of this receptor is an elderly woman with acute or convalescent COVID-19. The chain links TRBV7-6 with TRBJ1-5, and the D gene may be TRBD1, 6 bases matching. The sequenced material came from peripheral blood. The DNA reads TGTGCCAGCAGCTTAGGTAGGGGACAAAATCAGCCCCAGCATTTT. This gives the protein CASSLGRGQNQPQHF.